This TCR beta chain emerged from a study of OX40 agonist ivuxolimab in advanced cancers. In regard to this clone: Its antigen is unknown.

Enrollment shut out patients with autoimmune disease history or systemic immunosuppression. TCRdb's table, derived via immunoSEQ multiplex PCR, lists solely in-frame clones and lacks some. Of more than 65,000 clones listed, 85% are singletons. This CDR3 comprises 14 residues. The ends were cut back, 4 bases at V and 1 base at J, with 5 bases in the middle. Looked up from germline, CDR1 is LNHNV and CDR2 is YYDKDF (reference sequence). Points from the study as a whole: Blood T cells, both CD4+ and CD8+, expanded clonally by week 6 at 0.1 to 3.0 mg/kg.

The TCR was taken from an adult with an advanced solid tumor such as melanoma, head and neck, liver or kidney cancer. Sequencing used CD4+ or CD8+ T cells sorted from blood, obtained in a trial of the OX40 agonist ivuxolimab. The chain is built from TRBV15 and TRBJ2-6; unclear D gene. The chain's CDR3 is CATSTKSGANVLTF. The CDR3 region has the DNA TGTGCCACCAGCACCAAATCTGGGGCCAACGTCCTGACTTTC.